These 27 T cell receptor delta chains share one sample of origin, sequenced in a study of gamma-delta chains in newborns, infants, children. TCRdb reprocessed the reads through CATT. The data contain about 16,000 delta-chain clones, roughly 7% of them singletons. Sample: blood. The receptors come from a child who was a newborn, infant or young child, either healthy, febrile or measles-vaccinated (not recorded which).

The sample holds a few counts of this clone. The sample carries other DNA sequences with the same CDR3. The rearrangement joins TRDV2 to TRDJ3; TRDD3 matches 13 bases. This CDR3 is built from 19 residues. J was trimmed by 0 bases and V by 0 bases; bases with no gene match: 1. CDR1 GEAIGNYY and CDR2 EKD come from the germline V gene. CDR3 coding DNA: TGTGCCTGTGACACCAACTGGGGGATACGCTCCTGGGACACCCGACAGATGTTTTTC. This translates into CACDTNWGIRSWDTRQMFF.

For the CDR3, the DNA is TGTGCCTGTGACACTGTTACTGGGGGATACCAGTCCTGGGACACCCGACAGATGTTTTTC. Translation: CACDTVTGGYQSWDTRQMFF. The rearrangement uses TRDV2 and TRDJ3; 12 nucleotides agree with TRDD3. CDR1 and CDR2 from the germline V gene are GEAIGNYY and EKD. With V trimmed by 1 base and J by 1 base, 7 bases remained unmatched. The CDR3 loop spans 20 amino acids.

This clone was detected only a few times. One end of the junction does not line up with germline, which may come from a read error. The rearrangement joins TRDV2 to TRDJ3; the match to TRDD3 covers 8 bases. From germline, CDR1 is GEAIGNYY and CDR2 EKD. The CDR3 consists of 18 residues. CDR3 in amino acids: CACDLLGGHSWDTRRMFF. As DNA, the CDR3 is TGTGCCTGTGACTTACTGGGGGGACACTCCTGGGACACCCGACGGATGTTTTTC.

This clone ranks as medium-sized. A much larger clone is a single base away; this may be a read error. The chain has TRDV2 and TRDJ1; TRDD3 matches 9 bases. Trimming took 0 bases from V and 3 from J; bases not matched to a gene: 1. This CDR3 comprises 14 residues. The V gene's germline CDR1 is GEAIGNYY and CDR2 EKD. Here the CDR3 reads CACDTWGYADKLIF. As DNA, the CDR3 is TGTGCCTGTGACACCTGGGGATACGCCGATAAACTCATCTTT.

The table lists this clone with a few counts. This specimen includes other DNA sequences encoding the same CDR3. The V call is TRDV2, the J call TRDJ3, with TRDD3 matching 8 bases. V lost 3 bases, J lost 0 bases, and 3 bases stayed unmatched. There are 17 residues in the CDR3. Germline V gives CDR1 GEAIGNYY, CDR2 EKD. In nucleotides, the CDR3 is TGTGCCTGTGACTCTACTGGGGGCTCCTGGGACACCCGACAGATGTTTTTC. Translating gives CACDSTGGSWDTRQMFF.

This chain links TRDV2 with TRDJ3; 8 positions agree with TRDD3. V was clipped by 3 bases and J by 0 bases; unmatched bases: 6. CDR3 length: 18 residues. Germline V gene sequence: CDR1 GEAIGNYY, CDR2 EKD. CDR3 loop: CACDGVGDASWDTRQMFF. Here the CDR3 DNA reads TGTGCCTGTGACGGGGTGGGGGATGCCTCCTGGGACACCCGACAGATGTTTTTC.

This clone was detected only a few times. TCRdb shows a much larger clone's protein in place of this DNA's translation, and the two differ at residue 3, likely through a read error; the protein shown is translated from the DNA. The rearrangement uses TRDV2 and TRDJ1; the match to TRDD3 covers 11 bases. CDR3 length: 13 residues. Germline V lookup: CDR1 GEAIGNYY, CDR2 EKD. CDR3 DNA: TGTGCCTATGACACCTGGGGGATACATAAACTCATCTTT. Its protein is CAYDTWGIHKLIF.

This clone was seen a handful of times. This DNA's translation differs at residue 5 from TCRdb's protein, which comes from a much larger clone; a read error is likely, and the protein shown is translated from the DNA. The chain is built from TRDV2 and TRDJ3, with 12 bases identical to TRDD3. Germline CDR1 GEAIGNYY, CDR2 EKD. The V segment lost 3 bases and the J segment 0 bases; nucleotides outside the gene matches: 5. The CDR3 length is 19 residues. CDR3 protein: CACDAWGIRGSWDTRQMFF. In nucleotides, the CDR3 is TGTGCCTGTGACGCCTGGGGGATACGGGGCTCCTGGGACACCCGACAGATGTTTTTC.

Only a few counts were recorded for this clone. CDR3 protein: CALGELGDTHTDKLIF. CDR3 DNA sequence: TGTGCTCTTGGGGAACTGGGGGATACGCACACCGATAAACTCATCTTT. The rearrangement uses TRDV1 and TRDJ1, with TRDD3 matching over 10 bases. This CDR3 has 16 residues. The ends lost 0 bases at V and 0 bases at J; junction bases unmatched: 1. The germline V gene encodes CDR1 TSWWSYY and CDR2 QGS.

About this clone itself: Translating this DNA gives a protein that differs at residue 8 from the TCRdb one, which belongs to a much larger clone; a read error is likely, and the protein shown is this translation. The V gene is TRDV2, the J gene TRDJ3, with a weak D call TRDD3 (5 bases). This CDR3 is built from 19 residues. Looked up from germline, CDR1 is GEAIGNYY and CDR2 is EKD. The V and J ends lost 3 bases and 2 bases respectively, with 19 bases between them. The DNA of the CDR3 is TGTGCCTGTGACTCCTTGGGGAATGTGAGAACCTGGGACACCCGACAGATGTTTTTC. Its translation is CACDSLGNVRTWDTRQMFF.

This clone was counted only a few times. The sample holds other DNA sequences that translate to the same CDR3. The chain combines TRDV2 with TRDJ3, with 12 bases that match TRDD3. J gave up 0 bases and V 3 bases, and 5 bases lay outside the gene matches. This CDR3 comprises 19 residues. In germline, CDR1 is GEAIGNYY, CDR2 EKD. This chain's CDR3 is CACDLLGDTSSWDTRQMFF. The CDR3, as DNA: TGTGCCTGTGACTTACTGGGGGATACCTCCTCCTGGGACACCCGACAGATGTTTTTC.

This clone has just a few counts. This chain uses TRDV1 with TRDJ1; D unclear. This CDR3 is built from 11 residues. V was pared by 2 bases and J by 3 bases, with 1 base between. Germline loops: CDR1 TSWWSYY, CDR2 QGS. In DNA form, the CDR3 reads TGTGCTCTTGGGGAATCCGATAAACTCATCTTT. It yields the protein CALGESDKLIF.

The table lists this clone with a few counts. The chain combines TRDV2 with TRDJ2, with 8 bases matching TRDD3. The V gene end was trimmed by 3 bases and the J gene end by 4 bases; junction bases not matched to a gene: 6. The V gene's germline CDR1 is GEAIGNYY and CDR2 EKD. The CDR3 covers 15 residues. CDR3 residues: CACDVLGVPTAQLFF. CDR3 DNA: TGTGCCTGTGACGTACTGGGGGTCCCGACAGCACAACTCTTCTTT.

The chain employs TRAV29/DV5 and TRDJ1; TRDD2 might be the D (7 bases). Looked up from germline, CDR1 is NSMFDY and CDR2 is ISSIKDK. There are 17 residues in the CDR3. V was clipped by 0 bases and J by 0 bases, with 18 bases between them. In DNA, the CDR3 is TGTGCAGCAAGCGAAGGCCTTCCTGGGGTGTACACCGATAAACTCATCTTT. Its protein is CAASEGLPGVYTDKLIF. Together with reference TRAV29/DV5 and TRDJ1, the CDR3 gives the full variable domain: DQQVKQNSPSLSVQEGRISILNCDYTNSMFDYFLWYKKYPAEGPTFLISISSIKDKNEDGRFTVFLNKSAKHLSLHIVPSQPGDSAVYFCAASEGLPGVYTDKLIFGKGTRVTVEP.

This clone was seen a few times. The chain has TRDV2 and TRDJ3; 9 positions agree with TRDD3. CDR3 length: 18 residues. J lost 0 bases, V lost 3 bases, and 5 bases had no gene match. Germline loops: CDR1 GEAIGNYY, CDR2 EKD. CDR3 sequence (DNA): TGTGCCTGTGACTTTACTGGGGGAAGCTCCTGGGACACCCGACAGATGTTTTTC. Translated: CACDFTGGSSWDTRQMFF.

By share, this clone ranks as medium-sized. This sample includes further DNA sequences coding for the same CDR3. The chain employs TRDV2 and TRDJ3; D may be TRDD3 (6 bases). The V end was cut by 0 bases, the J end by 5 bases, with 10 bases between. The CDR3 spans 16 residues. Germline V lookup: CDR1 GEAIGNYY, CDR2 EKD. The CDR3 loop reads CACDTVGIRDTRQMFF. For the CDR3, the DNA is TGTGCCTGTGACACCGTGGGGATCAGGGACACCCGACAGATGTTTTTC.

This clone is labeled large. The sample contains more than one DNA sequence encoding this CDR3. The J gene is TRDJ3, the V gene TRDV2; 9 nucleotides match TRDD3. Trimming took 2 bases from V and 0 from J; bases not matched to a gene: 4. Germline values: CDR1 GEAIGNYY, CDR2 EKD. The CDR3 has 18 amino acids. The CDR3 loop reads CACDILGESSWDTRQMFF. DNA of the CDR3: TGTGCCTGTGACATACTGGGGGAGAGCTCCTGGGACACCCGACAGATGTTTTTC.

This clone was recorded a few times. One end of the junction does not line up with germline, which may come from a read error. The chain has TRDV2 and TRDJ2, with 12 bases lining up with TRDD3. The CDR3 runs to 15 residues. CDR1 is GEAIGNYY and CDR2 is EKD in the germline V gene. CDR3 in DNA: TGTGCCTGTGACGCACTGGGGGATACCAGGAGACAACTATTCTTT. It translates to CACDALGDTRRQLFF.

As to this clone: TCRdb shows a much larger clone's protein in place of this DNA's translation, and the two differ at residue 6, likely through a read error; the protein shown is translated from the DNA. The CDR3 loop reads CACDTALGGLSWDTRQMFF. The CDR3 region has the DNA TGTGCCTGTGACACCGCACTGGGGGGACTCTCCTGGGACACCCGACAGATGTTTTTC. The V call is TRDV2, the J call TRDJ3, with 8 bases identical to TRDD3. Trimming removed 0 bases from V and 0 bases from J; junction bases left unmatched: 6. Germline CDR1 is GEAIGNYY and CDR2 is EKD. This CDR3 has 19 residues.

This clone turned up a few times. A read error may explain this, as a much larger clone is one base away. The same CDR3 can be traced to other DNA sequences in this sample. V gene TRDV2 combines with J gene TRDJ3, with 12 bases lining up with TRDD3. Germline CDR1 and CDR2: GEAIGNYY and EKD. This CDR3 has 20 amino acids. CDR3 in amino acids: CACDTAWGIRSSWDTRQMFF. CDR3 sequence (DNA): TGTGCCTGTGACACGGCCTGGGGGATACGGAGCTCCTGGGACACCCGACAAATGTTTTTC.

This clone appeared a few times. One end of the junction does not line up with germline, which may come from a read error. The chain has TRDV2 and TRDJ3, with 10 bases lining up with TRDD3. Germline CDR1 GEAIGNYY, CDR2 EKD. CDR3 length: 19 amino acids. The CDR3 DNA sequence: TGTGCCTGTGACGAGACTGGGGGATTTAATTCCTGGGGCACCCGACAGATGTTTTTC. It yields the protein CACDETGGFNSWGTRQMFF.

This chain links TRDV2 with TRDJ2; TRDD3 matches at 13 bases. The germline V gene has CDR1 GEAIGNYY and CDR2 EKD. This CDR3 contains 15 residues. The V gene end was trimmed by 2 bases and the J gene end by 9 bases; junction bases not matched to a gene: 5. In DNA form, the CDR3 reads TGTGCCTGTGACATACTGGGGGATACGAGAACACAACTCTTCTTT. It encodes CACDILGDTRTQLFF.

The CDR3 loop is CACDKVLGDTASWDTRQMFF. The CDR3 coding sequence is TGTGCCTGTGACAAAGTACTGGGGGATACCGCGTCCTGGGACACCCGACAGATGTTTTTC. V gene TRDV2 combines with J gene TRDJ3; 12 bases line up with TRDD3. Germline V gene lookup returns CDR1 GEAIGNYY and CDR2 EKD. J gave up 1 base and V 2 bases, and 8 bases lay outside the gene matches. The CDR3 has 20 amino acids.

This clone was counted only a few times. The junction does not match germline at one end; this may be a read error. The same CDR3 also results from other DNA sequences found in this sample. V and J are TRDV2 and TRDJ3, with a possible D match to TRDD3 (5 bases). In germline, CDR1 is GEAIGNYY, CDR2 EKD. The length of the CDR3 is 18 residues. The CDR3 is CACDDLLGSSWDTRQMFF. CDR3 coding DNA: TGTGCCTGTGACGACCTCCTTGGGAGCTCCTGGGATACCCGACAGATGTTTTTC.

This clone occurred many times. Within the sample, other DNA sequences also encode this same CDR3. The chain is built from TRDV2 and TRDJ3; 10 nucleotides match TRDD3. The germline CDR1 and CDR2 sequences are GEAIGNYY and EKD. The CDR3 contains 20 residues. Germline trimming cut 0 bases from V and 0 bases from J; bases unmatched to any gene: 7. The CDR3: CACDTGGLGDASWDTRQMFF. CDR3 coding DNA: TGTGCCTGTGACACCGGCGGACTGGGGGATGCCTCCTGGGACACCCGACAGATGTTTTTC.

This clone was seen repeatedly, ten times or more. The V call is TRDV2, the J call TRDJ2; possibly TRDD3 for D (6 bases). The V gene lost 0 bases and the J gene lost 5 bases, with 9 bases spanning the gap. Germline CDR1 is GEAIGNYY and CDR2 is EKD. There are 14 residues in the CDR3. This CDR3 reads CACDTGGRTAQLFF. The CDR3 DNA sequence: TGTGCCTGTGACACCGGGGGGAGAACAGCACAACTCTTCTTT.

On this clone: This DNA translates differently at residue 4 from the TCRdb protein, which is that of a much larger clone; a read error is likely, and the protein shown is the DNA's own translation. V and J are TRDV2 and TRDJ3; D is undetermined. In germline, CDR1 is GEAIGNYY, CDR2 EKD. This CDR3 has 19 residues. The CDR3 nucleotides read TGTGCCTGTGGCACCGTGGTGGGTTCGGGCTCCTGGGACACCCGACAGATGTTTTTC. Its translation is CACGTVVGSGSWDTRQMFF.